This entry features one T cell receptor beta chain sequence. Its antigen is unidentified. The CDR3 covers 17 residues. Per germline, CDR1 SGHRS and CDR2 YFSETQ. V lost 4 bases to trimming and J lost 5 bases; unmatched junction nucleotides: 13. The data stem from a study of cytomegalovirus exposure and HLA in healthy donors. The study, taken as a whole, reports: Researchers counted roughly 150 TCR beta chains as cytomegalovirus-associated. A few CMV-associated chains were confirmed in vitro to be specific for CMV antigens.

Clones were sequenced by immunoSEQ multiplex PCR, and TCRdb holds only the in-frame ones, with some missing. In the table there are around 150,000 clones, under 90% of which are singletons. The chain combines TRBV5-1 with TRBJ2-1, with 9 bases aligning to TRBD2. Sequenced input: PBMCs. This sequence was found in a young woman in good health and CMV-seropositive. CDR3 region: CASSPPVTSGANNEQFF. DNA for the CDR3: TGCGCCAGCAGCCCCCCCGTGACTAGCGGAGCTAACAATGAGCAGTTCTTC. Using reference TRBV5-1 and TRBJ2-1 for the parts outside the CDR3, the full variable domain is KAGVTQTPRYLIKTRGQQVTLSCSPISGHRSVSWYQQTPGQGLQFLFEYFSETQRNKGNFPGRFSGRQFSNSRSEMNVSTLELGDSALYLCASSPPVTSGANNEQFFGPGTRLTVL.